This passage covers 5 T cell receptor beta chains from one sample sequenced in a study of T cells in Graves' hyperthyroidism and ophthalmopathy (dated by TCRdb to about 2019). The library came from multiplex PCR. This sample was sequenced with an Illumina HiSeq 2000. The TCR beta CDR3 regions were amplified from RNA transcripts. For the first round of RT-PCR on the TCR CDR3, the HTBI primer set was used together with the Qiagen OneStep RT-PCR kit. TCRdb ran its own pipeline on the public reads, namely fastp trimming at Q25 and MiXCR clone calling, and kept in-frame beta chains. Each entry is one CDR3 protein sequence, shown with its most common DNA and genes. The sample table lists roughly 510,000 distinct CDR3 sequences, about 46% of them with a count of one. 44% of the sample belongs to the ten largest clones. Sequenced: peripheral blood or thyroid tissue (not recorded which). The receptors derive from an adult woman with Graves' disease, either hyperthyroidism or ophthalmopathy (not recorded which).

This clonotype has ten or more counts. The J gene is TRBJ2-7, the V gene TRBV2; D unresolved. CDR1 is SNHLY and CDR2 is FYNNEI in the germline V gene. This CDR3 has 15 amino acids. V lost 9 bases, J lost 0 bases, and 18 bases lay in between. The CDR3 is CASRLDRQSSYEQYF. CDR3 nucleotide sequence: TGTGCCAGTCGTTTAGATCGTCAGAGCTCCTACGAGCAGTACTTC.

CDR3 in amino acids: CAISQGSPGGNTIYF. CDR3 nucleotide sequence: TGTGCCATCAGTCAGGGATCCCCGGGGGGAAACACCATATATTTT. The V call is TRBV10-3, the J call TRBJ1-3, with D perhaps matching TRBD1 (5 bases). The germline V gene encodes CDR1 ENHRY and CDR2 SYGVKD. The V gene lost 5 bases and the J gene lost 4 bases, with 15 bases spanning the gap. The CDR3 loop spans 15 amino acids.

This clonotype was found many times. The rearrangement uses TRBV20-1 and TRBJ1-3, with D possibly matching TRBD1 (6 bases). The CDR3 is 13 amino acids. CDR1 and CDR2 (germline): DFQATT, SNEGSKA (reference sequence). Trimming removed 6 bases at V and 2 bases at J, with 11 bases between. The chain's CDR3 is CSARTVTGNTIYF. The DNA of the CDR3 is TGCAGTGCGCGGACAGTTACTGGAAACACCATATATTTT.

The V gene is TRBV4-1, the J gene TRBJ2-2, with D possibly being TRBD1 or TRBD2 (5 bases each). CDR1 is MGHRA, CDR2 YSYEKL, per germline. Deletions cut 4 bases from V and 4 bases from J, with 16 bases between. This CDR3 spans 16 amino acids. CDR3 sequence (DNA): TGCGCCAGCAGCCCAGTAGGGGCCCGGGGCACCGGGGAGCTGTTTTTT. Protein sequence: CASSPVGARGTGELFF.

This clonotype came up many times. The chain employs TRBV12-3 or TRBV12-4 and TRBJ1-4; D remains unclear. The ends were cut back, 3 bases at V and 3 bases at J, with 2 bases in the middle. The CDR3 extends over 12 amino acids. The CDR3 coding sequence is TGTGCCAGCAGTTTGCCTAATGAAAAACTGTTTTTT. Translation gives CASSLPNEKLFF.